Each of the 28 T cell receptor beta chains below was sequenced from the same sample in a study of T cells expressing NK-cell markers. TCRdb re-called the 5' RACE reads; every CDR3 protein appears as one record, without DNA. Recorded for this sample: more than 400,000 distinct CDR3 sequences. The specimen was blood T cells: a sorted CD56 or NKG2C T cell subset, CD4+ or CD8+ T cells, or bulk PBMC T cells (not recorded which). The receptors stem from a woman aged 18 to 75 in good health.

This chain uses TRBV12-3 or TRBV12-4 with TRBJ2-7; TCRdb indicates TRBD1, and absent DNA this call remains unverified. The CDR3 is made up of 13 amino acids. The CDR3 reads CASSSPTVYEQYF.

CDR3 residues: CASSLGLVNTGELFF. V is TRBV6-5 and J is TRBJ2-2; TCRdb names TRBD2, which stays unverified in the absence of DNA. This CDR3 is built from 15 residues. CDR1 and CDR2 from the germline V gene are MNHEY and SVGAGI.

The V and J genes are TRBV7-8 and TRBJ2-1; TCRdb designates TRBD1, a call that cannot be tested without DNA. The CDR3 sequence is 14 residues long. From germline, CDR1 is SGHVS and CDR2 FQNEAQ. The CDR3 sequence: CASSRTGNYNEQFF.

The chain links TRBV6-2 or TRBV6-3 to TRBJ2-4; TCRdb's D call of TRBD1 is untestable without DNA. CDR1 is MNHEY, CDR2 SVGEGT, per germline. The CDR3 sequence is 15 residues long. The CDR3 reads CASSYPTGIQNIQYF.

This chain connects TRBV30 to TRBJ1-1; TCRdb lists TRBD1, though no DNA is available to test this call. The CDR3 length is 13 residues. The germline gives CDR1 GTSNPN, CDR2 SVGIG (reference sequence). CDR3 amino acids: CAWQLGGQTEAFF.

The chain links TRBV4-3 to TRBJ2-5; checking the TCRdb D call of TRBD1 is not possible without DNA. There are 14 residues in the CDR3. Germline CDR1 and CDR2: LGHNA and YSLEER. The CDR3 sequence: CASSQTGAEETQYF.

The chain combines TRBV5-1 with TRBJ1-1; checking the TCRdb D call of TRBD1 is not possible without DNA. From germline, CDR1 is SGHRS and CDR2 YFSETQ. The CDR3 runs 14 residues. The CDR3 spells CASSLEGGSTEAFF. The full variable domain, its missing parts supplied by reference TRBV5-1 and TRBJ1-1, is KAGVTQTPRYLIKTRGQQVTLSCSPISGHRSVSWYQQTPGQGLQFLFEYFSETQRNKGNFPGRFSGRQFSNSRSEMNVSTLELGDSALYLCASSLEGGSTEAFFGQGTRLTVV.

This chain links TRBV29-1 with TRBJ1-1. CDR3 length: 16 residues. Germline V CDR1 and CDR2: SQVTM, ANQGSEA. The CDR3 protein is CSVIGKIKGMNTEAFF.

The chain uses TRBV7-9 and TRBJ2-2; the D call of TRBD1 rests on TCRdb alone, since no DNA is present to check it. Germline V gene data show CDR1 as SEHNR and CDR2 as FQNEAQ (reference sequence). This CDR3 comprises 15 residues. The CDR3 protein is CASSLLYRGTGELFF. The variable domain in full, completed from reference TRBV7-9 and TRBJ2-2, reads DTGVSQNPRHKITKRGQNVTFRCDPISEHNRLYWYRQTLGQGPEFLTYFQNEAQLEKSRLLSDRFSAERPKGSFSTLEIQRTEQGDSAMYLCASSLLYRGTGELFFGEGSRLTVL.

The V and J genes are TRBV6-2 or TRBV6-3 and TRBJ2-1. The CDR3 is 14 residues long. The V gene's germline CDR1 is MNHEY and CDR2 SVGEGT. The CDR3 reads CASSYVGTYNEQFF.

CDR3: CSARGRGRDTIYF. The chain couples TRBV20-1 to TRBJ1-3; TCRdb reports TRBD1, a call that lacks DNA to check it against. CDR3 length: 13 residues. Germline-derived CDR1 and CDR2 are DFQATT and SNEGSKA (reference sequence).

The chain uses TRBV13 and TRBJ2-7. The germline CDR1 and CDR2 sequences are PRHDT and FYEKMQ (reference sequence). This CDR3 spans 12 amino acids. The CDR3 reads CASSLLSNEQYF.

J is TRBJ2-1 and V is TRBV19; no DNA is available, so the TRBD1 call from TCRdb remains unchecked. CDR3 length equals 16 residues. The germline V gene encodes CDR1 LNHDA and CDR2 SQIVND (reference sequence). The CDR3 loop is CASSLTGGGSYNEQFF. The variable domain in full, with the rest retrieved from reference TRBV19 and TRBJ2-1, is DGGITQSPKYLFRKEGQNVTLSCEQNLNHDAMYWYRQDPGQGLRLIYYSQIVNDFQKGDIAEGYSVSREKKESFPLTVTSAQKNPTAFYLCASSLTGGGSYNEQFFGPGTRLTVL.

The genes are TRBV3-1 and TRBJ2-7; there is no DNA to check the TCRdb D call of TRBD1. CDR3 length equals 14 residues. The germline V gene has CDR1 LGHDT and CDR2 YNNKEL (reference sequence). CDR3: CASSPFGGRYEQYF.

This chain joins TRBV20-1 and TRBJ1-5; the D gene TCRdb calls, TRBD1, cannot be checked with no DNA. The CDR3 extends over 13 amino acids. From germline, CDR1 is DFQATT and CDR2 SNEGSKA (reference sequence). CDR3 sequence: CSASQGLNQPQHF.

The chain is built from TRBV14 and TRBJ2-1. The CDR3 has 14 amino acids. The V gene's germline CDR1 is SGHDN and CDR2 FVKESK. This CDR3 is CASSREVAVNEQFF.

The chain employs TRBV5-1 and TRBJ1-1; the D call from TCRdb, TRBD1, cannot be confirmed without DNA. In germline, CDR1 is SGHRS, CDR2 YFSETQ. CDR3 length: 14 residues. CDR3 residues: CASSQGTVNTEAFF.

The chain employs TRBV6-1 and TRBJ2-7; no DNA is available, so the TRBD2 call from TCRdb remains unchecked. This CDR3 is 17 amino acids long. In germline, CDR1 is MNHNS, CDR2 SASEGT. The CDR3 loop reads CASSKGLAGGSSYEQYF.

The V call is TRBV7-2, the J call TRBJ2-3. Germline values: CDR1 SGHTA, CDR2 FQGNSA. This CDR3 region has 14 residues. The CDR3 reads CASSSDASTDTQYF.

This chain joins TRBV6-1 and TRBJ2-1; checking the TCRdb D call of TRBD2 is not possible without DNA. The germline V gene encodes CDR1 MNHNS and CDR2 SASEGT. The CDR3 contains 16 residues. CDR3: CASSQTSGRAIREQFF.

The rearrangement uses TRBV20-1 and TRBJ2-7. Germline loops: CDR1 DFQATT, CDR2 SNEGSKA (reference sequence). CDR3 length equals 14 residues. The CDR3 is CSARDWQGLYEQYF.

The chain joins TRBV11-2 to TRBJ2-5; the TCRdb call, TRBD1, lacks DNA for checking. Germline CDR1 reads SGHAT; CDR2 reads FQNNGV. CDR3 size: 19 residues. CDR3 sequence reads: CASSFHPRQDRGSQETQYF.

V is TRBV12-3 or TRBV12-4 and J is TRBJ2-1; TCRdb lists TRBD1, though no DNA is available to test this call. The CDR3 runs 16 residues. This chain's CDR3 is CASSPGRPTHYNEQFF.

CDR3: CSALMGGSYNEQFF. The chain combines TRBV20-1 with TRBJ2-1; TCRdb outputs TRBD1, but without DNA this stays unchecked. Germline CDR1 is DFQATT and CDR2 is SNEGSKA (reference sequence). CDR3 length equals 14 residues.

The genes are TRBV6-1 and TRBJ1-5; TCRdb selects TRBD1, and the lack of DNA leaves this call unchecked. The CDR3 is 15 amino acids. Germline V gene sequence: CDR1 MNHNS, CDR2 SASEGT. This CDR3 is CASTQGWGSNQPQHF.

The chain combines TRBV5-1 with TRBJ1-1. CDR3 length equals 16 residues. Germline CDR1 and CDR2: SGHRS and YFSETQ. This CDR3 reads CASSPRTGFVNTEAFF.

V gene TRBV5-5 combines with J gene TRBJ1-4; TCRdb's D gene call, TRBD1, goes unchecked for lack of DNA. The germline V gene encodes CDR1 SGHKS and CDR2 YYEKEE (reference sequence). The CDR3 sequence is 17 residues long. The CDR3 sequence: CASSLDLTGGNNEKLFF.

This chain uses TRBV7-6 with TRBJ2-2. This CDR3 comprises 16 residues. In germline, CDR1 is SGHVS, CDR2 FNYEAQ. CDR3 protein: CASSQAFGWVGGELFF. The entire variable domain, with the rest obtained from reference TRBV7-6 and TRBJ2-2, is as follows: GAGVSQSPRYKVTKRGQDVALRCDPISGHVSLYWYRQALGQGPEFLTYFNYEAQQDKSGLPNDRFSAERPEGSISTLTIQRTEQRDSAMYRCASSQAFGWVGGELFFGEGSRLTVL.